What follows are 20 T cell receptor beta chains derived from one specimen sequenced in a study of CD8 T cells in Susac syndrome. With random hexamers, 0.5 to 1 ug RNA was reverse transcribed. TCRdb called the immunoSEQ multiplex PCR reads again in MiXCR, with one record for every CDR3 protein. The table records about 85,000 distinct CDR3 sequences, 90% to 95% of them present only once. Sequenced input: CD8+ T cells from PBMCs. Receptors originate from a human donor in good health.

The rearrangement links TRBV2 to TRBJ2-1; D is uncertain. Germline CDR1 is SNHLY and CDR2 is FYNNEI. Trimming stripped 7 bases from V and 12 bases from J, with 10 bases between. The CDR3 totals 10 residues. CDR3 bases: TGTGCCAGCACGGCCCATGGGCAGTTCTTC. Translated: CASTAHGQFF.

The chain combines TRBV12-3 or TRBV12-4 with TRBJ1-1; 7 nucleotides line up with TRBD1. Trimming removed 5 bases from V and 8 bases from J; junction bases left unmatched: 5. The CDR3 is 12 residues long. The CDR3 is CASSPGTEEAFF. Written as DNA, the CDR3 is TGTGCCAGCAGTCCCGGGACAGAAGAAGCTTTCTTT.

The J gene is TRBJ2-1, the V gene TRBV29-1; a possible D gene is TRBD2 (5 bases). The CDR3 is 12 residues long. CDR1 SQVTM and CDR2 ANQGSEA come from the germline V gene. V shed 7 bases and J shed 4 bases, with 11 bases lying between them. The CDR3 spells CSAGSLYNEQFF. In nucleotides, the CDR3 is TGCAGCGCGGGGTCTTTGTACAATGAGCAGTTCTTC.

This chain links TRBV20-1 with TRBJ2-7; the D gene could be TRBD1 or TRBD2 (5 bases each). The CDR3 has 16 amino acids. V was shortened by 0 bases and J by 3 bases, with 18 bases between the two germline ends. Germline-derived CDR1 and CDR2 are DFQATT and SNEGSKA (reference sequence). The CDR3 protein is CSARDRVLGESYEQYF. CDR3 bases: TGCAGTGCTAGAGATCGGGTACTAGGGGAAAGCTACGAGCAGTACTTC.

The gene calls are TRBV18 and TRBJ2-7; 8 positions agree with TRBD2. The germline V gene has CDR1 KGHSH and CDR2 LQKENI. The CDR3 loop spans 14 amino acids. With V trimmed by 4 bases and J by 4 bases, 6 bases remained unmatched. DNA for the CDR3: TGTGCCAGCTCACGGGGACTAGGTGTATACGAGCAGTACTTC. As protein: CASSRGLGVYEQYF.

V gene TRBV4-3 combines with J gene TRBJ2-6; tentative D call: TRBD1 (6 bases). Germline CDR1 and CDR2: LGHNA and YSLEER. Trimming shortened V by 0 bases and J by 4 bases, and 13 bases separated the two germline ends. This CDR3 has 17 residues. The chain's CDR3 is CASSQEIQGNGANVLTF. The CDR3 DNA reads TGCGCCAGCAGCCAAGAGATTCAGGGGAACGGGGCCAACGTCCTGACTTTC.

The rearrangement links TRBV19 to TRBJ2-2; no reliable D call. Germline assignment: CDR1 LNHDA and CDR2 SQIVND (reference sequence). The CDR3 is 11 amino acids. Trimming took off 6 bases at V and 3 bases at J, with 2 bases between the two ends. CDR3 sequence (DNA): TGTGCCAGTAGGGACACCGGGGAGCTGTTTTTT. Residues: CASRDTGELFF.

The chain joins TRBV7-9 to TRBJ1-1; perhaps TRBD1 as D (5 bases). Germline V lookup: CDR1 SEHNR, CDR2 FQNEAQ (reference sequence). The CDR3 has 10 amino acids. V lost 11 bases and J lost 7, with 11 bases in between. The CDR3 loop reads CAAGVGEAFF. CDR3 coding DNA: TGTGCCGCGGGGGTTGGTGAAGCTTTCTTT.

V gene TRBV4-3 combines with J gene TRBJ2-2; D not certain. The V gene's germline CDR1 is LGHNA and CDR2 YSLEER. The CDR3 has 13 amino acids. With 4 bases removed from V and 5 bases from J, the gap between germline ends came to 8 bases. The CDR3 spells CASSPSSTGELFF. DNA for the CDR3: TGCGCCAGCAGCCCCTCTTCAACCGGGGAGCTGTTTTTT.

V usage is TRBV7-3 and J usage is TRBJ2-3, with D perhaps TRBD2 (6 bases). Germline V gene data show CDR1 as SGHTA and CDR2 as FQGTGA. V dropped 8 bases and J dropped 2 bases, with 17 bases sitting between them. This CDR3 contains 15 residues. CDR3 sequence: CASPYSGDNTDTQYF. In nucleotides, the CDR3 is TGTGCCAGCCCCTATAGCGGAGACAACACAGATACGCAGTATTTT. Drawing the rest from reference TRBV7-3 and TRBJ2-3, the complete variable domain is GAGVSQTPSNKVTEKGKYVELRCDPISGHTALYWYRQSLGQGPEFLIYFQGTGAADDSGLPNDRFFAVRPEGSVSTLKIQRTERGDSAVYLCASPYSGDNTDTQYFGPGTRLTVL.

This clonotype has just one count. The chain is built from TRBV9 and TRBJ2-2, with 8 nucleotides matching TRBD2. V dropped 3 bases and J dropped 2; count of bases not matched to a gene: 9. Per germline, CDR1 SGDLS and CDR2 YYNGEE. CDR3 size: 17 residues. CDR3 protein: CASSGRFSGENTGELFF. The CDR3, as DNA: TGTGCCAGCAGCGGCCGCTTTAGCGGGGAAAACACCGGGGAGCTGTTTTTT.

CDR3 nucleotide sequence: TGTGCCAGCAGTCAATCGAGACGCATATATTTT. It yields the protein CASSQSRRIYF. V usage is TRBV12-3 or TRBV12-4 and J usage is TRBJ1-3; D unclear. Trimming pared 5 bases from V and 12 bases from J, leaving 11 bases between. This CDR3 is built from 11 residues.

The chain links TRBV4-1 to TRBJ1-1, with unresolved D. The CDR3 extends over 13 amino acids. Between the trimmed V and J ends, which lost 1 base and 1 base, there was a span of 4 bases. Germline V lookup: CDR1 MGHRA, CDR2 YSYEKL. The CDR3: CASSQVQNTEAFF. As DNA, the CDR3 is TGCGCCAGCAGCCAAGTACAGAACACTGAAGCTTTCTTT.

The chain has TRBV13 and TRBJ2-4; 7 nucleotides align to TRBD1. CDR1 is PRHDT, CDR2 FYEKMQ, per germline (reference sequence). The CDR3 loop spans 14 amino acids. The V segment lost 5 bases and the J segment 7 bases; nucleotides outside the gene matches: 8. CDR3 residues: CASSLTGIGNIQYF. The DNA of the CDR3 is TGTGCCAGCAGCCTGACAGGGATTGGGAACATTCAGTACTTC.

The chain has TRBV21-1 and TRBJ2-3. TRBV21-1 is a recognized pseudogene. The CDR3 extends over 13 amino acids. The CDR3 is CASSKPTPDTQYF. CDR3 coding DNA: TGTGCCAGCAGCAAACCAACTCCGGATACGCAGTATTTT.

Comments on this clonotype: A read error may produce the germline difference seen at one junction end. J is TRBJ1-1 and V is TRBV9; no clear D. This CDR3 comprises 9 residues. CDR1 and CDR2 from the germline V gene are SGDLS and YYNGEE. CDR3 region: CASTPRRAF. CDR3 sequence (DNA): TGTGCCAGCACCCCTCGGCGCGCCTTT.

CDR3 residues: CASSPGSDYGYTF. CDR3 in DNA: TGTGCCAGCAGCCCCGGCAGCGACTATGGCTACACCTTC. The J gene is TRBJ1-2, the V gene TRBV25-1; D is uncertain. The CDR3 has 13 residues. Trimming took 6 bases from V and 3 from J, leaving 11 bases between them. The V gene's germline CDR1 is MGHDK and CDR2 SYGVNS.

CDR3 amino acids: CASRQGRGTEAFF. DNA for the CDR3: TGTGCCAGCAGACAGGGTAGAGGCACTGAAGCTTTCTTT. The chain uses TRBV2 and TRBJ1-1; a possible D gene is TRBD1 (6 bases). Germline CDR1 is SNHLY and CDR2 is FYNNEI. This CDR3 comprises 13 residues. Trimming pared 6 bases from V and 4 bases from J, leaving 12 bases between.

The CDR3 protein is CASSLVLSRMNTEAFF. The DNA for the CDR3 is TGTGCCAGCAGTTTAGTGTTGAGCCGGATGAACACTGAAGCTTTCTTT. This rearrangement joins TRBV12-3 or TRBV12-4 to TRBJ1-1; D is uncertain. The CDR3 is 16 residues long. V gave up 1 base and J gave up 0 bases, with 12 bases separating them.

The CDR3: CASSFPDRPSSGNTIYF. DNA of the CDR3: TGTGCCAGCAGCTTCCCAGACAGGCCGAGCTCTGGAAACACCATATATTTT. V usage is TRBV7-9 and J usage is TRBJ1-3; the D gene is possibly TRBD1 (6 bases). The CDR3 sequence is 17 residues long. Trimming shortened V by 3 bases and J by 0 bases, and 15 bases separated the two germline ends. The germline CDR1 and CDR2 sequences are SEHNR and FQNEAQ (reference sequence). The variable domain in full, completed from reference TRBV7-9 and TRBJ1-3, reads DTGVSQNPRHKITKRGQNVTFRCDPISEHNRLYWYRQTLGQGPEFLTYFQNEAQLEKSRLLSDRFSAERPKGSFSTLEIQRTEQGDSAMYLCASSFPDRPSSGNTIYFGEGSWLTVV.